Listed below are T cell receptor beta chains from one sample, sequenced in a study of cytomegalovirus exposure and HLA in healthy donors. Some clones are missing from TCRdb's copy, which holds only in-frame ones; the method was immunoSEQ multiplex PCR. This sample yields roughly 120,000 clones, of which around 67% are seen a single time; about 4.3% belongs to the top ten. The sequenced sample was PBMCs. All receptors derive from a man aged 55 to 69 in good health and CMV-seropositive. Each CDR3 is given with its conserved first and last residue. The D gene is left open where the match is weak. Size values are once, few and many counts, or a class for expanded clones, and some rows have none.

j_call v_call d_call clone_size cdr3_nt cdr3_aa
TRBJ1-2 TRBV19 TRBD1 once TGTGCCAGTAGTCTGACTCCCATTGACAGGGGGCGTTATGGCTACACCTTC CASSLTPIDRGRYGYTF
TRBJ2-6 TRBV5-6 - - TGTGCCAGCAGCTCAGGGTCCGGGGCCAACGTCCTGACTTTC CASSSGSGANVLTF
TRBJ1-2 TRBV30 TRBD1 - TGTGCCTGGAGTCCGGGACAGTCCCCCTATGGCTACACCTTC CAWSPGQSPYGYTF
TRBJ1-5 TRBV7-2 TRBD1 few TGTGCCAGCAGCTTATCAGGGGGCGGCAATCAGCCCCAGCATTTT CASSLSGGGNQPQHF
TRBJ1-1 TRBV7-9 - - TGTGCCAGCAGCTTAAGAGGCCTCGCTTTCTTT CASSLRGLAFF
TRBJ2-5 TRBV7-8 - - TGTGCCAGCAGGATCGGGACTGTGAAACAAGAGACCCAGTACTTC CASRIGTVKQETQYF
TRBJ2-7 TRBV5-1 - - TGCGCCAGCAGCTTGGGAATTTTCGAGTACGAGCAGTACTTC CASSLGIFEYEQYF
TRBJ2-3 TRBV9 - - TGTGCCAGCGAGGCCTTAGCGGCAGATACGCAGTATTTT CASEALAADTQYF
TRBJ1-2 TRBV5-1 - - TGCGCCAGCAGCTTGGGTCAGTCCTATGGCTACACCTTC CASSLGQSYGYTF
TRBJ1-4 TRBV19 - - TGTGCCAGTAGTATTCAGATAACTAATGAAAAACTGTTTTTT CASSIQITNEKLFF
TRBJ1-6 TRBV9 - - TGTGCCAGCAGCTTCCGGGGAGAGGGTTCACCCCTCCACTTT CASSFRGEGSPLHF
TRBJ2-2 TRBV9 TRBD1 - TGTGCCAGCAGCGCGACAGGGGGCTATACCGGGGAGCTGTTTTTT CASSATGGYTGELFF
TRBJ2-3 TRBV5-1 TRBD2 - TGCGCCAGTAGCTCCCCTAGCGGTGGGTTCGCAACAGATACGCAGTATTTT CASSSPSGGFATDTQYF
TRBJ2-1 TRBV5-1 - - TGCGCCAGCAGCTTGGTCTGGGCGAGTTCCTACAATGAGCAGTTCTTC CASSLVWASSYNEQFF
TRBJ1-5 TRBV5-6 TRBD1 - TGTGCCAGCAGCTCACCCGGGACAGGGGGCAAGAGACAGCCCCAGCATTTT CASSSPGTGGKRQPQHF
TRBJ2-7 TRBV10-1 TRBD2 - TGCGCCAGCAGTGCTGGCGGGGGCTCCTACGAGCAGTACTTC CASSAGGGSYEQYF
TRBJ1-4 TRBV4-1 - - TGCGCCAGCAGCCAGATGGTTGTGACACGTACTAATGAAAAACTGTTTTTT CASSQMVVTRTNEKLFF
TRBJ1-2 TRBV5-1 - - TGCGCCAGCAGCTTGGTCGGGAGTAGTGGCTACACCTTC CASSLVGSSGYTF
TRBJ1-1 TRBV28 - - TGTGCCAGCAAACTCAGGGCGGGACGGACGAACACTGAAGCTTTCTTT CASKLRAGRTNTEAFF
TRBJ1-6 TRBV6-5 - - TGTGCCAGCAGTTACGGCCATTCACCCCTCCACTTT CASSYGHSPLHF
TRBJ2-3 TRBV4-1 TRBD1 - TGCGCCAGCAGCCAAGAGGGGGACAGGGGCACAGATACGCAGTATTTT CASSQEGDRGTDTQYF
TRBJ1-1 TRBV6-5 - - TGTGCCAGCAGTTACTCTGGAGGGGCGGACACTGAAGCTTTCTTT CASSYSGGADTEAFF
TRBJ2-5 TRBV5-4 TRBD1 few TGTGCCAGCAGCGGGACAGGGGGCGCGGGTGAGACCCAGTACTTC CASSGTGGAGETQYF
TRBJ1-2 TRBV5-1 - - TGCGCCAGCAGCTTAGAAGACGTCAGGGGTTATGGCTACACCTTC CASSLEDVRGYGYTF
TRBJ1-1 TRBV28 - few TGTGCCAGCACCAAGGTCAGGGGCGGTGGGTTGGCCACTGAAGCTTTCTTT CASTKVRGGGLATEAFF
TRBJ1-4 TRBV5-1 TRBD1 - TGCGCCAGCAGCTTACAGGGGGCTAATGAAAAACTGTTTTTT CASSLQGANEKLFF
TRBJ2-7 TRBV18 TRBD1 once TGTGCCAGCTCCCGGGGGACAGGGAGGTACGAGCAGTACTTC CASSRGTGRYEQYF
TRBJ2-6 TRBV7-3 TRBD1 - TGTGCCAGCAGCTTAAGAGGGACAGGGTCTGGGGCCAACGTCCTGACTTTC CASSLRGTGSGANVLTF
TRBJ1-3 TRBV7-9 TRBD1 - TGTGCCAGCAGTCGGGACAGGGTATCTGGAAACACCATATATTTT CASSRDRVSGNTIYF
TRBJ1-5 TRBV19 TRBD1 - TGTGCCAGTATGAGACAGGGTAATCAGCCCCAGCATTTT CASMRQGNQPQHF
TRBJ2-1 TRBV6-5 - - TGTGCCAGCACGGGGGGGCCAGGGGGTGAGCAGTTCTTC CASTGGPGGEQFF
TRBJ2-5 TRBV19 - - TGTGCCAGTAGTATAAAGTGGGGGGTCCAAGAGACCCAGTACTTC CASSIKWGVQETQYF
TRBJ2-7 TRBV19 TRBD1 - TGTGCCAGTAGTGGTCGGACAGGGGGTTTCTATAGCTCCTACGAGCAGTACTTC CASSGRTGGFYSSYEQYF